The rows below give T cell receptor beta chains drawn from one sample of a study of blood T cells in healthy people across ages. TCRdb recomputed calls from the 5' RACE reads with MiXCR, one row per CDR3 protein. The data show about 280,000 distinct CDR3 sequences, 27% seen once. The sequenced sample consisted of blood. The receptors stem from a woman in her seventies in good health. CDR3s include the opening cysteine and the closing phenylalanine or tryptophan. Fields, in order: V gene, J gene, D gene, clone size, CDR3 DNA, CDR3 protein. D genes are given only for firm matches. Clone size is shown for a subset of rows, as once, few, many or a class of expanded clone.

>TRBV5-1|TRBJ2-6|.|many
TGCGCCAGCAGCTCAGGTTCCTCTGGGGCCAACGTCCTGACTTTC
CASSSGSSGANVLTF
>TRBV21-1|TRBJ2-4|.|.
TGTGCCGCAAACAGGGGGATGGGCAAAAACATTCAGTACTTC
CAANRGMGKNIQYF
>TRBV20-1|TRBJ2-1|TRBD2|few
TGCAGTGCTAAAGGGACTAGCGGGAGGGCCCCCTACAATGAGCAGTTCTTC
CSAKGTSGRAPYNEQFF
>TRBV6-6|TRBJ1-1|.|.
TGTGCCAGCAGTTACTCCGGTCAGGGGAACACTGAAGCTTTCTTT
CASSYSGQGNTEAFF
>TRBV3-1|TRBJ2-5|TRBD2|few
TGTGCCAGCAGCTCGACCCTGGGAGGGCCCTTGGCTGAGCAGTACTTC
CASSSTLGGPLAEQYF
>TRBV7-9|TRBJ2-7|TRBD1|.
TGTGCCAGCAGCTCGGGACAGCCCTACGAGCAGTACTTC
CASSSGQPYEQYF
>TRBV4-3|TRBJ2-7|TRBD1|.
TGCGCCAGCAGCCAAGATGTCGGACAGGGATACGAGCAGTACTTC
CASSQDVGQGYEQYF
>TRBV5-1|TRBJ2-5|.|.
TGCGCCAGCAGCCCCGGACCGACTCGTCAAGAGACCCAGTACTTC
CASSPGPTRQETQYF
>TRBV5-1|TRBJ2-1|TRBD1|few
TGCGCCAGCAGCTCGGGACAGGGGGCTTACAATGAGCAGTTCTTC
CASSSGQGAYNEQFF
>TRBV5-1|TRBJ1-1|.|.
TGCGCCAGCAGCTGGGGGGCCGCTCCATACACTGAAGCTTTCTTT
CASSWGAAPYTEAFF
>TRBV20-1|TRBJ2-2|.|.
TGCAGTGCTAGAGACGACCGAAGAAACACCGGGGAGCTGTTTTTT
CSARDDRRNTGELFF
>TRBV7-2|TRBJ2-7|.|few
TGTGCCAGCAGCTTAGGCGGCGGGGCATCCTACGAGCAGTACTTC
CASSLGGGASYEQYF
>TRBV20-1|TRBJ2-7|.|.
TGCAGTGCCCGCTCCCCGGAAGGATCCTACGAGCAGTACTTC
CSARSPEGSYEQYF
>TRBV11-2|TRBJ2-7|TRBD2|.
TGTGCCAGCAGCCTAGCGGGGGGTTACTACGAGCAGTACTTC
CASSLAGGYYEQYF
>TRBV29-1|TRBJ2-1|.|few
TGCAGCGTAGACCCGCGCTCGAGCTCCTACAATGAGCAGTTCTTC
CSVDPRSSSYNEQFF
>TRBV15|TRBJ2-3|TRBD2|.
TGTGCCACCAGCAGCCCGTCCCTAGCGGACCGGACAGATACGCAGTATTTT
CATSSPSLADRTDTQYF
>TRBV5-6|TRBJ2-5|.|.
TGTGCCAGCAGCTTGCCGGGACACCAAGAGACCCAGTACTTC
CASSLPGHQETQYF
>TRBV9|TRBJ2-4|.|.
TGTGCCAGCAGCGTAGAGGGGGTCGCCAAAAACATTCAGTACTTC
CASSVEGVAKNIQYF
>TRBV3-1|TRBJ2-5|.|few
TGTGCCAGCAGCCAAGGTCGGTGGGGGGTCGGGGAGACCCAGTACTTC
CASSQGRWGVGETQYF
>TRBV18|TRBJ1-5|TRBD1|.
TGTGCCAGCTCAGGAGGGACAGGGGGCTATCAGCCCCAGCATTTT
CASSGGTGGYQPQHF
>TRBV5-1|TRBJ1-1|TRBD1|.
TGCGCCAGCAGCAAAACACCAACAGGGGTAAACACTGAAGCTTTCTTT
CASSKTPTGVNTEAFF
>TRBV9|TRBJ2-7|.|few
TGTGCCAGCAGCCGACGGGACGGCCACTACGAGCAGTACTTC
CASSRRDGHYEQYF
>TRBV20-1|TRBJ2-1|.|.
TGCAGTGCTAGAGGAAAACGGGGGAAGGATTACAATGAGCAGTTCTTC
CSARGKRGKDYNEQFF
>TRBV28|TRBJ2-7|TRBD1|few
TGTGCCAGCAGGCGGACAGGGAGCTCCTACGAGCAGTACTTC
CASRRTGSSYEQYF
>TRBV7-2|TRBJ1-2|.|.
TGTGCCAGCAGCTTAACCAGCGCAGACTATGGCTACACCTTC
CASSLTSADYGYTF
>TRBV7-2|TRBJ2-3|.|.
TGTGCCAGCAGCTTTCGATCCGGGAGAGGGGATACGCAGTATTTT
CASSFRSGRGDTQYF
>TRBV6-2/TRBV6-3|TRBJ2-5|.|few
TGTGCCAGCAGTTTTGGACTACATGGAGAGACCCAGTACTTC
CASSFGLHGETQYF
>TRBV11-2|TRBJ1-2|.|.
TGTGCCAGCAGACCAATGATAACCTTCTCCTATGGCTACACCTTC
CASRPMITFSYGYTF
>TRBV6-2/TRBV6-3|TRBJ1-5|.|.
TGTGCCAGCAAAACGACGAATCAGCCCCAGCATTTT
CASKTTNQPQHF
>TRBV6-5|TRBJ2-5|.|many
TGTGCCAGCAGCCGCCGGGACCAAGAGACCCAGTACTTC
CASSRRDQETQYF
>TRBV11-2|TRBJ2-3|.|few
TGTGCCAGCAGCTTGTTTAGGGGTAGCACAGATACGCAGTATTTT
CASSLFRGSTDTQYF
>TRBV7-6|TRBJ1-2|TRBD1|.
TGTGCCAGCAGCCCCCCCTGGGGGACAGTTAACTATGGCTACACCTTC
CASSPPWGTVNYGYTF
>TRBV4-3|TRBJ2-7|TRBD2|.
TGCGCCAGCAGCCAAGAGTTCGCGGGAGGGCCCTCCCACGAGCAGTACTTC
CASSQEFAGGPSHEQYF
>TRBV12-3/TRBV12-4|TRBJ1-2|.|.
TGTGCCAGCAGTTTAAGTCCCCAAAATCGAGGCTACACCTTC
CASSLSPQNRGYTF
>TRBV28|TRBJ2-5|TRBD2|.
TGTGCCAGCGGGCCCTGGACTAGCGGGAGTACCCAGTACTTC
CASGPWTSGSTQYF
>TRBV27|TRBJ1-4|TRBD1|few
TGTGCCAGCAGTGGCTTCCCGGGACAGGCAGTGGAAAAACTGTTTTTT
CASSGFPGQAVEKLFF
>TRBV7-2|TRBJ1-3|.|few
TGTGCCAGCAGCTTAGCAGGAAACACCATATATTTT
CASSLAGNTIYF
>TRBV7-2|TRBJ2-1|TRBD2|.
TGTGCCAGCAGCTTCGTCCCAGCGGGGACGACCGGTGAGCAGTTCTTC
CASSFVPAGTTGEQFF
>TRBV20-1|TRBJ1-4|TRBD1|.
TGCAGTGCTCGGGTTGGGACAGATAATGAAAAACTGTTTTTT
CSARVGTDNEKLFF
>TRBV28|TRBJ2-7|.|.
TGTGCCAGCAGTTTAGCTTCTATCCCCTACGAGCAGTACTTC
CASSLASIPYEQYF
>TRBV4-3|TRBJ1-2|.|.
TGCGCCAGCGGCCAAGGGGATACGAACTATGGCTACACCTTC
CASGQGDTNYGYTF
>TRBV27|TRBJ2-1|.|few
TGTGCCAGCATCGACCGGCGAACCGGGACCTTATCATTCAATGAGCAGTTCTTC
CASIDRRTGTLSFNEQFF
>TRBV5-6|TRBJ2-3|TRBD2|many
TGTGCCAGCAGCTTGCGGGGGGGCACAGATACGCAGTATTTT
CASSLRGGTDTQYF
>TRBV29-1|TRBJ2-3|TRBD2|medium-sized
TGCAGCGTTGAAGCGGTAGCGGGAAAACACACAGATACGCAGTATTTT
CSVEAVAGKHTDTQYF
>TRBV4-2|TRBJ1-4|.|few
TGTGCCAGCAGCCAAGAACGGTCGCCAGGTCGCGAAAAACTGTTTTTT
CASSQERSPGREKLFF
>TRBV12-3/TRBV12-4|TRBJ1-3|.|.
TGTGCCAGCAGTTTAGAGTGGAACACCATATATTTT
CASSLEWNTIYF
>TRBV6-5|TRBJ2-3|TRBD2|few
TGTGCCAGCAGTTACGGCGGGAGTAAAGATACGCAGTATTTT
CASSYGGSKDTQYF
>TRBV27|TRBJ2-7|.|few
TGTGCCAGCAGCCTACCGACCGGGACTGGTCGTTACGAGCAGTACTTC
CASSLPTGTGRYEQYF
>TRBV7-2|TRBJ2-4|.|few
TGTGCCAGCAGCTTGGGTGGGGATGGCATTCAGTACTTC
CASSLGGDGIQYF
>TRBV12-3/TRBV12-4|TRBJ2-1|TRBD2|once
TGTGCCAGCAGTTTTGAGGCGGCGGGAGGACGCAATGAGCAGTTCTTC
CASSFEAAGGRNEQFF
>TRBV20-1|TRBJ2-1|TRBD2|.
TGCAGTGCTAGACGAGCGGGAACCTACAATGAGCAGTTCTTC
CSARRAGTYNEQFF
>TRBV5-1|TRBJ1-3|.|.
TGCGCCAGCAGCTTGGTGATCGCGGGGAGCTCTGGAAACACCATATATTTT
CASSLVIAGSSGNTIYF
>TRBV28|TRBJ2-3|.|.
TGTGCCAGCACCTTTGGAGGCAACACAGATACGCAGTATTTT
CASTFGGNTDTQYF
>TRBV2|TRBJ1-2|.|.
TGTGCCACCAGGGCCGACAGGAACTATGGCTACACCTTC
CATRADRNYGYTF